A selection of T cell receptor beta chains follows, all from one sample in a study of breast tumors, draining lymph nodes, adjacent tissues. Via MiXCR, TCRdb re-called the multiplex PCR reads, giving one row per CDR3 protein. This table holds about 140,000 distinct CDR3 sequences, 32% found once. The sequenced sample was axillary lymph node tissue. All receptors derive from a female donor with breast cancer. Some clones in this sample may be carry-over from other donors' samples. Each CDR3 is given with its conserved first and last residue. D genes are given only for firm matches. Part of the rows lack a size; the others show once, few, many or a class for expanded clones.

J gene: TRBJ2-5; V gene: TRBV6-2/TRBV6-3; D gene: TRBD2; clone size: .; CDR3 protein: CASRSNTGLAGGEETQYF; CDR3 DNA: TGTGCCAGCAGATCGAACACGGGACTAGCGGGGGGTGAGGAGACCCAGTACTTC
J gene: TRBJ2-5; V gene: TRBV6-5; D gene: .; clone size: .; CDR3 protein: CASRGGRETQYF; CDR3 DNA: TGTGCCAGCAGGGGGGGCAGGGAGACCCAGTACTTC
J gene: TRBJ2-5; V gene: TRBV11-2; D gene: .; clone size: many; CDR3 protein: CASSPGPQEGAQYF; CDR3 DNA: TGTGCCAGCAGCCCGGGACCCCAGGAAGGGGCCCAGTACTTC
J gene: TRBJ1-2; V gene: TRBV4-2; D gene: .; clone size: many; CDR3 protein: CASSQSPFQGGLLGYTF; CDR3 DNA: TGTGCCAGCAGCCAAAGTCCTTTCCAAGGGGGACTCCTCGGCTACACCTTC
J gene: TRBJ1-5; V gene: TRBV11-2; D gene: .; clone size: many; CDR3 protein: CASSRHHSNQPQHF; CDR3 DNA: TGTGCCAGCAGCCGACACCATAGCAATCAGCCCCAGCATTTT
J gene: TRBJ1-1; V gene: TRBV6-5; D gene: .; clone size: few; CDR3 protein: CASSAGTENTEAFF; CDR3 DNA: TGTGCCAGCAGTGCCGGGACCGAGAACACTGAAGCTTTCTTT
J gene: TRBJ2-2; V gene: TRBV19; D gene: TRBD2; clone size: many; CDR3 protein: CASSTIAGGPNTGELFF; CDR3 DNA: TGTGCCAGTAGTACTATAGCGGGGGGACCCAACACCGGGGAGCTGTTTTTT
J gene: TRBJ2-7; V gene: TRBV4-1; D gene: .; clone size: many; CDR3 protein: CASSQDFLTALHYEQYF; CDR3 DNA: TGCGCCAGCAGCCAAGATTTTTTGACAGCCCTACACTACGAGCAGTACTTC
J gene: TRBJ1-6; V gene: TRBV7-3; D gene: .; clone size: .; CDR3 protein: CASSSDRHQSSPLHF; CDR3 DNA: TGTGCCAGCAGCTCTGATAGACACCAGTCTTCACCCCTCCACTTT
J gene: TRBJ2-5; V gene: TRBV20-1; D gene: .; clone size: .; CDR3 protein: CSARTMEKTQYF; CDR3 DNA: TGCAGTGCTAGGACTATGGAAAAGACCCAGTACTTC
J gene: TRBJ2-3; V gene: TRBV6-5; D gene: TRBD1; clone size: many; CDR3 protein: CASRPTRQGQGVDTQYF; CDR3 DNA: TGTGCCAGCAGACCCACCCGACAGGGCCAGGGGGTCGATACGCAGTATTTT
J gene: TRBJ2-6; V gene: TRBV18; D gene: .; clone size: .; CDR3 protein: CASSRRGRGKATGANVLTF; CDR3 DNA: TGTGCCAGCTCCCGCCGGGGTAGGGGCAAAGCAACTGGGGCCAACGTCCTGACTTTC
J gene: TRBJ2-1; V gene: TRBV5-1; D gene: .; clone size: .; CDR3 protein: CASSQESSAAYNEQFF; CDR3 DNA: TGCGCCAGCAGCCAAGAATCTAGCGCAGCCTACAATGAGCAGTTCTTC
J gene: TRBJ2-7; V gene: TRBV6-5; D gene: TRBD1; clone size: .; CDR3 protein: CASSYSGQGEREQYF; CDR3 DNA: TGTGCAAGCAGTTACTCGGGACAGGGGGAGCGCGAGCAGTACTTC
J gene: TRBJ2-4; V gene: TRBV7-2; D gene: TRBD2; clone size: many; CDR3 protein: CASSPQTSGGPLAKNIQYF; CDR3 DNA: TGTGCCAGCAGCCCCCAGACTAGCGGGGGGCCCCTAGCCAAAAACATTCAGTACTTC
J gene: TRBJ1-1; V gene: TRBV7-8; D gene: TRBD1; clone size: .; CDR3 protein: CASSLSNRGNTEAFF; CDR3 DNA: TGTGCCAGCAGCTTAAGCAACAGGGGAAACACTGAAGCTTTCTTT
J gene: TRBJ2-1; V gene: TRBV4-3; D gene: .; clone size: .; CDR3 protein: CASASGQFF; CDR3 DNA: TGCGCCAGTGCCTCAGGACAGTTCTTC